These T cell receptor beta chains were read from a single sample in a study of blood T cell repertoires in COVID-19. Generated by immunoSEQ multiplex PCR, the TCRdb table keeps only in-frame clones and is missing some. The data show 450,000 or so clones, with 90% seen just once and about 0.6% held by the top ten. The specimen sequenced was PBMCs or T cells enriched from blood (not recorded which). The origin of the receptors is a man between 18 and 29 years old who had recovered from COVID-19. Both conserved end residues are part of each CDR3. Each record gives: D gene, V gene, CDR3 protein. A D gene is named only where the DNA matches it firmly.

D gene: TRBD1; V gene: TRBV7-9; CDR3 protein: CASSRPGGAYGYTF
D gene: TRBD2; V gene: TRBV2; CDR3 protein: CASRPLGGGAWETQYF
D gene: -; V gene: TRBV3-1/TRBV3-2; CDR3 protein: CASSPRLGTEAFF
D gene: -; V gene: TRBV5-1; CDR3 protein: CASSPQENTEAFF
D gene: TRBD1; V gene: TRBV2; CDR3 protein: CASSTGVDTGELFF
D gene: TRBD1; V gene: TRBV2; CDR3 protein: CASSDRGQFTEAFF
D gene: -; V gene: TRBV27; CDR3 protein: CASSPSRDQETQYF
D gene: -; V gene: TRBV27; CDR3 protein: CASSSRLVSGEQYF
D gene: TRBD1; V gene: TRBV3-1/TRBV3-2; CDR3 protein: CASSQKTGGSAEAFF
D gene: TRBD1; V gene: TRBV19; CDR3 protein: CASSTSGQGRKSNQPQHF
D gene: -; V gene: TRBV11-3; CDR3 protein: CASSVDRTSGNTIYF
D gene: -; V gene: TRBV4-1; CDR3 protein: CASSQYGNTIYF
D gene: -; V gene: TRBV2; CDR3 protein: CASSNIGQKKASSGYTF
D gene: TRBD1; V gene: TRBV18; CDR3 protein: CASSPGQLGGYTF
D gene: TRBD1; V gene: TRBV14; CDR3 protein: CASSQRPGQGLLEQYF
D gene: -; V gene: TRBV9; CDR3 protein: CASSSGLVRGDIQYF
D gene: -; V gene: TRBV30; CDR3 protein: CAWTRGGTGELFF
D gene: -; V gene: TRBV9; CDR3 protein: CASTPSGSYGYTF
D gene: -; V gene: TRBV9; CDR3 protein: CASSVDGRETGELFF
D gene: TRBD2; V gene: TRBV5-4; CDR3 protein: CASSLGSGVQETQYF
D gene: TRBD1; V gene: TRBV28; CDR3 protein: CASSFGDRYGYTF
D gene: TRBD1; V gene: TRBV6-5; CDR3 protein: CASMGGQQTYGYTF
D gene: TRBD2; V gene: TRBV28; CDR3 protein: CASSLELAGFYEQYF
D gene: -; V gene: TRBV4-2; CDR3 protein: CASSQVGANAGYTF
D gene: -; V gene: TRBV3-1/TRBV3-2; CDR3 protein: CASSQVRTANTEAFF
D gene: -; V gene: TRBV2; CDR3 protein: CASSVNREAAEAFF
D gene: TRBD1; V gene: TRBV7-3; CDR3 protein: CASSSSGTGGSYNEQFF
D gene: TRBD1; V gene: TRBV7-9; CDR3 protein: CASSSVGQLNQPQHF
D gene: TRBD1; V gene: TRBV7-2; CDR3 protein: CASSLGGSGNTIYF
D gene: -; V gene: TRBV19; CDR3 protein: CASSRDTNQPQHF
D gene: TRBD2; V gene: TRBV27; CDR3 protein: CASSPQSGRGLGEQYF
D gene: TRBD1; V gene: TRBV11-3; CDR3 protein: CASSQQGVNGNEQFF
D gene: TRBD2; V gene: TRBV9; CDR3 protein: CASSPGGGTYNEQFF
D gene: -; V gene: TRBV11-3; CDR3 protein: CASSLVYSAFNPYEQYF
D gene: -; V gene: TRBV30; CDR3 protein: CAWSAGVLYNEQFF
D gene: TRBD2; V gene: TRBV18; CDR3 protein: CASSPGLASYNEQFF
D gene: TRBD1; V gene: TRBV30; CDR3 protein: CAWSYTGTGNQPQHF
D gene: TRBD2; V gene: TRBV7-9; CDR3 protein: CASSSWTSVETQYF
D gene: TRBD2; V gene: TRBV7-9; CDR3 protein: CASSSGTSGVLGNEQFF
D gene: TRBD1; V gene: TRBV24-1; CDR3 protein: CATSDPRGQETQYF
D gene: -; V gene: TRBV5-1; CDR3 protein: CASSLEVTGEETQYF
D gene: TRBD2; V gene: TRBV5-1; CDR3 protein: CASRYRLGGSGTYEQYF
D gene: TRBD1; V gene: TRBV7-9; CDR3 protein: CASSPGDSPWETQYF
D gene: TRBD2; V gene: TRBV11-2; CDR3 protein: CASSLGLAGVQFF